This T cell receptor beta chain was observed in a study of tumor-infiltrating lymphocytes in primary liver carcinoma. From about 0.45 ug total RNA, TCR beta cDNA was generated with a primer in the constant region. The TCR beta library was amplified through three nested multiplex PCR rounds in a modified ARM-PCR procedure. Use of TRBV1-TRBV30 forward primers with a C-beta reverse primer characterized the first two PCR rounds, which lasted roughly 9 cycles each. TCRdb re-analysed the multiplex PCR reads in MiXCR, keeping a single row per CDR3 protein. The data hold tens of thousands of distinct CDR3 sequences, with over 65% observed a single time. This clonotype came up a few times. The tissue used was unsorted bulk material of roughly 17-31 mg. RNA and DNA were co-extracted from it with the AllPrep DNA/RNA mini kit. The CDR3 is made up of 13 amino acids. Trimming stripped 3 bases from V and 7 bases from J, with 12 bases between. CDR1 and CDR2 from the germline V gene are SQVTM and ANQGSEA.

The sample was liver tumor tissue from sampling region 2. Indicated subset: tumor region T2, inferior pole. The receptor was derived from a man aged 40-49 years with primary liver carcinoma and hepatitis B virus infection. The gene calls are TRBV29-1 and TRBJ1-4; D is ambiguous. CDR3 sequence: CSVDRGKGEKLFF. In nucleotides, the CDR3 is TGCAGCGTTGATCGTGGGAAGGGTGAAAAACTGTTTTTT. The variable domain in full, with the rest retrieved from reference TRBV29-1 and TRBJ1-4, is SAVISQKPSRDICQRGTSLTIQCQVDSQVTMMFWYRQQPGQSLTLIATANQGSEATYESGFVIDKFPISRPNLTFSTLTVSNMSPEDSSIYLCSVDRGKGEKLFFGSGTQLSVL.